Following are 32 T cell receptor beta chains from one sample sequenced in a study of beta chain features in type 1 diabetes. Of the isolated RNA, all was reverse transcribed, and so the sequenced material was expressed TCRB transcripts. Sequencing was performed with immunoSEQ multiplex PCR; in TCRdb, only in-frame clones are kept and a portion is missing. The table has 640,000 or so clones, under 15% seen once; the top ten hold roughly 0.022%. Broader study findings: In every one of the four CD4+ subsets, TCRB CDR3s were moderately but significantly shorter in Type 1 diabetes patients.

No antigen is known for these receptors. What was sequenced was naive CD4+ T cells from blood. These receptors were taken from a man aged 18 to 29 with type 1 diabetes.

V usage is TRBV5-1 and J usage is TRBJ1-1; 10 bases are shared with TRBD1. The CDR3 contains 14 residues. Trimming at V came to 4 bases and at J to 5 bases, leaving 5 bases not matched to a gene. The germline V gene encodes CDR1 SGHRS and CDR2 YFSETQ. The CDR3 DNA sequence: TGCGCCAGCAGCATACGGACAGGGGGGACTGAAGCTTTCTTT. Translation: CASSIRTGGTEAFF. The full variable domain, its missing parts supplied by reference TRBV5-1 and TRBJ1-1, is KAGVTQTPRYLIKTRGQQVTLSCSPISGHRSVSWYQQTPGQGLQFLFEYFSETQRNKGNFPGRFSGRQFSNSRSEMNVSTLELGDSALYLCASSIRTGGTEAFFGQGTRLTVV.

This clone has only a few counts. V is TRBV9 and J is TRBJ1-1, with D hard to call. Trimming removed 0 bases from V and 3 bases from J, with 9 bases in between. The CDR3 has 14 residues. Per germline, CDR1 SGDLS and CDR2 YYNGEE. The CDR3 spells CASSVVAIDTEAFF. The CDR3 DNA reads TGTGCCAGCAGCGTAGTGGCGATAGACACTGAAGCTTTCTTT.

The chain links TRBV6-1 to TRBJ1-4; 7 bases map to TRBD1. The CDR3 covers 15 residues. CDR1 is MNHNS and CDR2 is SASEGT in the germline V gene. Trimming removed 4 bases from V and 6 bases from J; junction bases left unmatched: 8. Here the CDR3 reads CASSARTGQDEKLFF. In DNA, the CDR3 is TGTGCCAGCAGTGCCCGGACAGGCCAGGATGAAAAACTGTTTTTT.

In nucleotides, the CDR3 is TGTGCCAGCAGTTTATTCCTGGGGCTGGGAGCCAACGTCCTGACTTTC. It yields the protein CASSLFLGLGANVLTF. The gene calls are TRBV28 and TRBJ2-6; perhaps TRBD1 as D (5 bases). CDR1 is MDHEN and CDR2 is SYDVKM in the germline V gene. The CDR3 runs 16 residues. The V and J ends lost 1 base and 7 bases respectively, with 14 bases between them.

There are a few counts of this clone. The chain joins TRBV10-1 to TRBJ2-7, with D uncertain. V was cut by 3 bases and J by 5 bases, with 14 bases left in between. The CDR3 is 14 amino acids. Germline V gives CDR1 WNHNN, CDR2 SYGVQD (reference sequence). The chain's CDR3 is CASSDGYPQDEQYF. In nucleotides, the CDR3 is TGCGCCAGCAGTGACGGTTATCCTCAGGACGAGCAGTACTTC.

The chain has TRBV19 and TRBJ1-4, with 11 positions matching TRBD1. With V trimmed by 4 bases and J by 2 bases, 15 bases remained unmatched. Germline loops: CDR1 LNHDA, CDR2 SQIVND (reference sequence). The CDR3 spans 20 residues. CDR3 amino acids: CASSRARTGGFRMTNEKLFF. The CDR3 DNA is TGTGCCAGTAGTAGAGCCCGGACAGGGGGCTTTCGGATGACTAATGAAAAACTGTTTTTT.

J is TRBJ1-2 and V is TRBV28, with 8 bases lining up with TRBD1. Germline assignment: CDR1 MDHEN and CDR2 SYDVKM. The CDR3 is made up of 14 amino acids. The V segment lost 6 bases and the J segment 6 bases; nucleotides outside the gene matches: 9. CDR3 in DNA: TGTGCCAGCAGCGATGGACAGGGACTTCATGGCTACACCTTC. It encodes CASSDGQGLHGYTF.

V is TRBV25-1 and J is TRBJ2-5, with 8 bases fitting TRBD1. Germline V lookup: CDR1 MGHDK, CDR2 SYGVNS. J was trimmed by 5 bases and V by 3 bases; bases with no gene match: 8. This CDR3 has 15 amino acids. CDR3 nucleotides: TGTGCCAGCAGTGACAATCAGGGGGCCGGGGAGACCCAGTACTTC. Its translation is CASSDNQGAGETQYF.

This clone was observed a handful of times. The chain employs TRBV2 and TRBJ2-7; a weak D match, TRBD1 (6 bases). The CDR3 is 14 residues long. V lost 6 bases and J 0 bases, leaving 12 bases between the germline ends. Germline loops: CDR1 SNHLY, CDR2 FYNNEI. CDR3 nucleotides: TGTGCCAGCAGGGACAGTCCGATCTCCTACGAGCAGTACTTC. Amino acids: CASRDSPISYEQYF.

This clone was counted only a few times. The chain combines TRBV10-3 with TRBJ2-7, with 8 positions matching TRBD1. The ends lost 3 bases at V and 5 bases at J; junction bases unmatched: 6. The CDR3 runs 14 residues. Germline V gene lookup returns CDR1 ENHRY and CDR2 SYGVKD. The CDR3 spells CAISDRGQRNEQYF. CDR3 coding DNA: TGTGCCATCAGTGACAGGGGGCAAAGGAACGAGCAGTACTTC.

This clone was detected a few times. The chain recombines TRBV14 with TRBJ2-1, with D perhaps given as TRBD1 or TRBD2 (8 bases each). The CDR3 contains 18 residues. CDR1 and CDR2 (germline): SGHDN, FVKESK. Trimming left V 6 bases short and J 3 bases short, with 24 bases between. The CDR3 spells CASRSGQGRRGDYNEQFF. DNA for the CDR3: TGTGCCAGCAGGAGCGGACAGGGAAGGCGGGGGGACTACAATGAGCAGTTCTTC.

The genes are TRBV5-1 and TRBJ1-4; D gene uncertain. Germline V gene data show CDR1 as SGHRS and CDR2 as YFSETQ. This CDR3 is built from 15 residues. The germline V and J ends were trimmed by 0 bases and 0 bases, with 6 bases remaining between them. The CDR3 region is CASSLAPATNEKLFF. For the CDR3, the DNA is TGCGCCAGCAGCTTGGCTCCTGCAACTAATGAAAAACTGTTTTTT.

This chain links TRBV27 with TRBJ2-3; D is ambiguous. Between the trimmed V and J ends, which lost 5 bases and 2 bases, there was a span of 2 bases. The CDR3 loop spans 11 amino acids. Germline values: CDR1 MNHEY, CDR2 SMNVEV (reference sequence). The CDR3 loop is CASSLTDTQYF. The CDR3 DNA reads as TGTGCCAGCAGTCTCACAGATACGCAGTATTTT.

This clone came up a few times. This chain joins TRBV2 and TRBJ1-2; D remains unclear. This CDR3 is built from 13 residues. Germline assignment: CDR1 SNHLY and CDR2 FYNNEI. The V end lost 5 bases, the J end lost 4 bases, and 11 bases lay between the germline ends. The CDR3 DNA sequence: TGTGCCAGCAGTACGGCAGAGTCCTATGGCTACACCTTC. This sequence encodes CASSTAESYGYTF. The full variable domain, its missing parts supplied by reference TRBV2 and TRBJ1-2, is EPEVTQTPSHQVTQMGQEVILRCVPISNHLYFYWYRQILGQKVEFLVSFYNNEISEKSEIFDDQFSVERPDGSNFTLKIRSTKLEDSAMYFCASSTAESYGYTFGSGTRLTVV.

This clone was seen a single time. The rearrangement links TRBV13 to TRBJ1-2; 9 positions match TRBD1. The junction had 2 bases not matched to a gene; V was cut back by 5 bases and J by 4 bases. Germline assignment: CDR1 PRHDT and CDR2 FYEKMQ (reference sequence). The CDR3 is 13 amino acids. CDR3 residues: CASSQQGAYGYTF. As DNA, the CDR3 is TGTGCCAGCAGCCAACAGGGGGCCTATGGCTACACCTTC.

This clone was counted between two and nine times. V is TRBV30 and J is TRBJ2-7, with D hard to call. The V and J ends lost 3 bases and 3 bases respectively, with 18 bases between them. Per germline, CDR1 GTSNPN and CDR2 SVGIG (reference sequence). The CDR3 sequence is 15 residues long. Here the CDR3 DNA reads TGTGCCTGGAGCCCCCGTGGGCTCGTAAGCTACGAGCAGTACTTC. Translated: CAWSPRGLVSYEQYF.

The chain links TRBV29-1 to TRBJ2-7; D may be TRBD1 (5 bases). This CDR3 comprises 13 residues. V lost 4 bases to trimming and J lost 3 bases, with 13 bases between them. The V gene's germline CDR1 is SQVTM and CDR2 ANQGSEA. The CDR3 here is CSVGGGKSYEQYF. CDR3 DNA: TGCAGCGTTGGGGGCGGAAAGAGCTACGAGCAGTACTTC.

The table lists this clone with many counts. The CDR3 DNA sequence: TGTGCCTGGAGTCTTATCGGCTATGGCTACACCTTC. Protein: CAWSLIGYGYTF. The chain uses TRBV30 and TRBJ1-2; D unclear. Per the germline V gene, CDR1 is GTSNPN and CDR2 is SVGIG (reference sequence). Trimming shortened V by 2 bases and J by 4 bases, and 8 bases separated the two germline ends. The CDR3 consists of 12 residues.

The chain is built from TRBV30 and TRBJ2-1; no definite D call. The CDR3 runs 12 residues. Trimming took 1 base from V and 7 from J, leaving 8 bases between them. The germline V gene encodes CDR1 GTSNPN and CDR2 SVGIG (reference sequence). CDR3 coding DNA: TGTGCCTGGAGTGCCTCTGGGAATGAGCAGTTCTTC. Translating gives CAWSASGNEQFF.

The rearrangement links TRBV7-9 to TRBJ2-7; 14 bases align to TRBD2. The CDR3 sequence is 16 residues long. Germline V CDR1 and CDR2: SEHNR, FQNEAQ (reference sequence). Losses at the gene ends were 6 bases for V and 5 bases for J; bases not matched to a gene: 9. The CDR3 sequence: CASRKGLAGAGDEQYF. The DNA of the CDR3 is TGTGCCAGCAGGAAGGGACTAGCGGGGGCCGGGGACGAGCAGTACTTC.

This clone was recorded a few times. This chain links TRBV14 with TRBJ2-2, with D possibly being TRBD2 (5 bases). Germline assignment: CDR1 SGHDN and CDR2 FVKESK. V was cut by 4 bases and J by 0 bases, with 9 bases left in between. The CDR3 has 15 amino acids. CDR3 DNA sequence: TGTGCCAGCAGCCGGACTCCTCCGAACACCGGGGAGCTGTTTTTT. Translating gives CASSRTPPNTGELFF.

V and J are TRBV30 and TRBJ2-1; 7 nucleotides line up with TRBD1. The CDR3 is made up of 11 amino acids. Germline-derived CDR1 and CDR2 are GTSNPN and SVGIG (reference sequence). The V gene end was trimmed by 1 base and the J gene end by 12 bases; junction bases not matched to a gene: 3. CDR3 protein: CAWSESGGQFF. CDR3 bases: TGTGCCTGGAGTGAGTCAGGGGGGCAGTTCTTC.

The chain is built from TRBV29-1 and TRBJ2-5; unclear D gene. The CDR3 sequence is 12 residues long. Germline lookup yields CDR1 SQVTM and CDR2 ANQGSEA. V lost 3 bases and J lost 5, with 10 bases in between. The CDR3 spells CSVDPGPETQYF. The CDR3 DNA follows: TGCAGCGTTGACCCCGGCCCGGAGACCCAGTACTTC.

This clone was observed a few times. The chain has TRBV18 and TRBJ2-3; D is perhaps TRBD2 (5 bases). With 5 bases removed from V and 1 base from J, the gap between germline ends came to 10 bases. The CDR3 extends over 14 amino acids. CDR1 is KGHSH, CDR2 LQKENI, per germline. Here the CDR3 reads CASSSGLGTDTQYF. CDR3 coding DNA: TGTGCCAGCTCATCCGGACTGGGCACAGATACGCAGTATTTT.

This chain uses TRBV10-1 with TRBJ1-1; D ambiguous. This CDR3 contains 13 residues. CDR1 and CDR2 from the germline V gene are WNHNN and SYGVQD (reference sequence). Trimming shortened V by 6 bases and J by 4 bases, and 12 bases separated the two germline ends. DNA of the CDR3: TGCGCCAGCAGGGTCCAGGTAGGCACTGAAGCTTTCTTT. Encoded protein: CASRVQVGTEAFF.

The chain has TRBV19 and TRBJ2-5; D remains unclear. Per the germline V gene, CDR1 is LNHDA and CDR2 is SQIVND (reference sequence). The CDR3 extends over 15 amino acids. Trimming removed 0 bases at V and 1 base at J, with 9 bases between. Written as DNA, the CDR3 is TGTGCCAGTAGTATAGAGGTGGAAGGCCAAGAGACCCAGTACTTC. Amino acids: CASSIEVEGQETQYF. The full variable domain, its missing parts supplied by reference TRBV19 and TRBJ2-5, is DGGITQSPKYLFRKEGQNVTLSCEQNLNHDAMYWYRQDPGQGLRLIYYSQIVNDFQKGDIAEGYSVSREKKESFPLTVTSAQKNPTAFYLCASSIEVEGQETQYFGPGTRLLVL.

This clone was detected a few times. The CDR3 DNA follows: TGTGCCAGCAGCCCCCTCGACAGGGGGCGGGAGCAGTACTTC. It translates to CASSPLDRGREQYF. The J gene is TRBJ2-7, the V gene TRBV6-1, with 10 bases lining up with TRBD1. The CDR3 length is 14 residues. Germline V gene sequence: CDR1 MNHNS, CDR2 SASEGT. V lost 6 bases to trimming and J lost 7 bases; unmatched junction nucleotides: 9.

CDR3 sequence reads: CAWSATPLGIGGTEAFF. CDR3 DNA sequence: TGTGCCTGGAGTGCGACCCCTCTCGGGATCGGGGGCACTGAAGCTTTCTTT. The genes are TRBV30 and TRBJ1-1; possible D gene TRBD1, 5 bases. CDR1 GTSNPN and CDR2 SVGIG come from the germline V gene (reference sequence). The V end lost 1 base, the J end lost 4 bases, and 22 bases lay between the germline ends. The CDR3 totals 17 residues.

The CDR3 DNA reads TGTGCCATCAGTGATTGGGGGGCGCGTTACGAGCAGTACTTC. It encodes CAISDWGARYEQYF. V is TRBV10-3 and J is TRBJ2-7; either TRBD1 or TRBD2 may fit D (6 bases each). Per germline, CDR1 ENHRY and CDR2 SYGVKD. This CDR3 contains 14 residues. Trimming removed 3 bases at V and 4 bases at J, with 13 bases between.

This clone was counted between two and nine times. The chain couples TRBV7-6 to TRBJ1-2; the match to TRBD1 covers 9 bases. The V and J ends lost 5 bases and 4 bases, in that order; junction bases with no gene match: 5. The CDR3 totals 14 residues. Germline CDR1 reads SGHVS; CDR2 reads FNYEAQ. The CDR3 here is CASSAGTGSYGYTF. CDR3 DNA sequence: TGTGCCAGCAGCGCTGGGACAGGGAGCTATGGCTACACCTTC.

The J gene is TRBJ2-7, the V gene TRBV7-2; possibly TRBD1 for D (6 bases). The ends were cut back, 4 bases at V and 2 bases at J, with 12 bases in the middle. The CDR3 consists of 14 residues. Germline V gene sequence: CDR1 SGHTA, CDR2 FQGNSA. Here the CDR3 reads CASSSRTEPYEQYF. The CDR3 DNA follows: TGTGCCAGCAGCTCACGGACAGAGCCCTACGAGCAGTACTTC.

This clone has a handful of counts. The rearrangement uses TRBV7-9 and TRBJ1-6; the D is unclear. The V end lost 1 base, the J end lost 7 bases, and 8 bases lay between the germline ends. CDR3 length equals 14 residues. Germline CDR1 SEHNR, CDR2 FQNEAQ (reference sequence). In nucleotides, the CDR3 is TGTGCCAGCAGCTTAGAACAGCGAAATTCACCCCTCCACTTT. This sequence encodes CASSLEQRNSPLHF.